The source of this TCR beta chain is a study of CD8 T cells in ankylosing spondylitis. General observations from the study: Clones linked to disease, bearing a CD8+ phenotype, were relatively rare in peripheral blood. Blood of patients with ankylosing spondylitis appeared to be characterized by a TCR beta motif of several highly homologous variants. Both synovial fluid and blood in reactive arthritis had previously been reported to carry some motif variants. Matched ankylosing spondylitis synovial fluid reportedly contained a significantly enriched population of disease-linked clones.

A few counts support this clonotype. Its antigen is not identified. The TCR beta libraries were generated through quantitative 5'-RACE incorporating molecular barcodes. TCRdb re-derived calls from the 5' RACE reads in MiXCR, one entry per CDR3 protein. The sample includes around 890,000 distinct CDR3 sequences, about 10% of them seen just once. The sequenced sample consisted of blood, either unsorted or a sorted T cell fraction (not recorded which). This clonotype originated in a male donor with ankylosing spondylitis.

Written as DNA, the CDR3 is TGCGCCAGCAGCCAAGACGTAAGAGCAGATACGCAGTATTTT. This codes for CASSQDVRADTQYF. V and J are TRBV4-3 and TRBJ2-3; D is unclear. The germline V gene has CDR1 LGHNA and CDR2 YSLEER. V lost 0 bases, J lost 4 bases, and 8 bases lay in between. CDR3 size: 14 residues.